Each of the 15 T cell receptor beta chains below was sequenced from the same sample in a study of regulatory T cells in long-lasting Graves disease. Time point meaning: persistent/refractory GD, antithyroid drugs over 5 years with positive TRAb. PBMC RNA served as the TCR library source. With iRepertoire HTBI primers and Arm-PCR of CDR3 regions, TCR beta libraries were built. TCRdb reprocessed the multiplex PCR reads with MiXCR, giving one entry per CDR3 protein. Among about 420,000 distinct CDR3 sequences listed, 23% were seen once. The source material was peripheral blood mononuclear cells (PBMCs), sampled when the disease was refractory, from a patient treated with antithyroid drugs. Source of these receptors: a female donor with Graves disease.

The V and J genes are TRBV9 and TRBJ1-1, with D maybe TRBD1 (6 bases). The CDR3 sequence is 14 residues long. The V gene lost 4 bases and the J gene lost 4 bases, with 14 bases spanning the gap. CDR1 SGDLS and CDR2 YYNGEE come from the germline V gene. CDR3 bases: TGTGCCAGCAGCATAAGAGGGGGTAGCACTGAAGCTTTCTTT. It codes for CASSIRGGSTEAFF.

This clonotype occurred many times. The rearrangement uses TRBV13 and TRBJ2-5; 8 nucleotides match TRBD2. The CDR3 is 16 residues long. Germline trimming cut 5 bases from V and 1 base from J; bases unmatched to any gene: 9. Per germline, CDR1 PRHDT and CDR2 FYEKMQ (reference sequence). The CDR3 DNA reads TGTGCCAGCAGCCCCGGGGCTAGCGGGTTCCAAGAGACCCAGTACTTC. It codes for CASSPGASGFQETQYF.

This clonotype was seen more than once but under ten times. This chain uses TRBV28 with TRBJ2-7; 7 bases are a match to TRBD1. Trimming removed 8 bases from V and 5 bases from J; junction bases left unmatched: 18. Germline CDR1 MDHEN, CDR2 SYDVKM. This CDR3 spans 16 amino acids. The CDR3 bases are TGTGCCAGCTCACCCATCCGAAGGGGGCGCGACAACGAGCAGTACTTC. Its protein is CASSPIRRGRDNEQYF.

The chain combines TRBV7-9 with TRBJ2-1, with TRBD2 matching over 15 bases. Germline CDR1 reads SEHNR; CDR2 reads FQNEAQ (reference sequence). The CDR3 totals 18 residues. Trimming took 4 bases from V and 2 from J; bases not matched to a gene: 6. CDR3 in DNA: TGTGCCAGCAGCTCACCGGGACTAGCGGGAGGTGCCTACAATGAGCAGTTCTTC. This translates into CASSSPGLAGGAYNEQFF.

The genes are TRBV20-1 and TRBJ1-1; D remains ambiguous. This CDR3 is 12 amino acids long. Germline V gives CDR1 DFQATT, CDR2 SNEGSKA (reference sequence). V shed 5 bases and J shed 1 base, with 8 bases lying between them. In nucleotides, the CDR3 is TGCAGTGCTCTTCAGTGGAACACTGAAGCTTTCTTT. This encodes CSALQWNTEAFF.

This chain joins TRBV4-2 and TRBJ1-6; D uncertain. Looked up from germline, CDR1 is LGHNA and CDR2 is YNFKEQ. V shed 7 bases and J shed 5 bases, with 15 bases lying between them. CDR3 length: 15 amino acids. The CDR3 loop reads CASNLLPQDNSPLHF. The CDR3 DNA is TGTGCCAGCAACCTGTTACCTCAGGATAATTCACCCCTCCACTTT.

This clonotype was counted a few times. This rearrangement joins TRBV6-1 to TRBJ1-5; no clear D. This CDR3 contains 13 residues. V lost 7 bases and J 5 bases, leaving 12 bases between the germline ends. CDR1 is MNHNS, CDR2 SASEGT, per germline. The CDR3 DNA is TGTGCCAGCACGGTCAGGAGAGATCAGCCCCAGCATTTT. This codes for CASTVRRDQPQHF.

This clonotype was seen a few times. The chain combines TRBV20-1 with TRBJ1-1; the D is unclear. The CDR3 spans 14 residues. Germline-derived CDR1 and CDR2 are DFQATT and SNEGSKA (reference sequence). Trimming removed 6 bases at V and 1 base at J, with 15 bases between. CDR3 residues: CSAGASRGNTEAFF. The CDR3 nucleotides read TGCAGTGCGGGCGCCTCGCGGGGGAACACTGAAGCTTTCTTT.

In this sample, this clonotype turned up a few times. J is TRBJ2-5 and V is TRBV4-1; D not resolved. CDR1 is MGHRA and CDR2 is YSYEKL in the germline V gene. The V gene lost 0 bases and the J gene lost 1 base, with 12 bases spanning the gap. This CDR3 region has 16 residues. The CDR3 region is CASSQDLPSTQETQYF. The CDR3 DNA reads TGCGCCAGCAGCCAAGATTTGCCCTCTACCCAAGAGACCCAGTACTTC.

Only a few counts were recorded for this clonotype. The chain is built from TRBV6-5 and TRBJ1-4; the D gene is possibly TRBD1 (6 bases). V lost 3 bases and J lost 5, with 13 bases in between. Germline V gives CDR1 MNHEY, CDR2 SVGAGI. The CDR3 is made up of 15 amino acids. CDR3 DNA sequence: TGTGCCAGCAGTTATAACAGGGTGGGGAATGAAAAACTGTTTTTT. This codes for CASSYNRVGNEKLFF.

The chain links TRBV20-1 to TRBJ1-5; the match to TRBD1 covers 7 bases. The CDR3 is 15 amino acids. V lost 2 bases, J lost 6 bases, and 10 bases stayed unmatched. The germline V gene has CDR1 DFQATT and CDR2 SNEGSKA (reference sequence). CDR3 sequence reads: CSARYGEGGPQPQHF. CDR3 DNA: TGCAGTGCTAGATATGGGGAAGGGGGCCCTCAGCCCCAGCATTTT.

In this sample, this clonotype turned up many times. The V and J genes are TRBV5-1 and TRBJ2-7; 13 bases align to TRBD2. The germline gives CDR1 SGHRS, CDR2 YFSETQ. After removal of 4 bases from V and 2 bases from J, the junction contained 6 bases not matched to a gene. This CDR3 region has 16 residues. This CDR3 reads CASSVRTSGSTYEQYF. The CDR3 DNA follows: TGCGCCAGCAGCGTCCGGACTAGCGGGAGTACCTACGAGCAGTACTTC.

V gene TRBV20-1 combines with J gene TRBJ2-1; the match to TRBD2 covers 8 bases. Losses at the gene ends were 1 base for V and 3 bases for J; bases not matched to a gene: 2. The CDR3 totals 14 residues. Germline CDR1 reads DFQATT; CDR2 reads SNEGSKA (reference sequence). The CDR3 protein is CSARVAGRYNEQFF. CDR3 coding DNA: TGCAGTGCTAGAGTAGCGGGACGCTACAATGAGCAGTTCTTC.

This clonotype turned up a few times. The chain has TRBV19 and TRBJ2-5, with 8 bases identical to TRBD2. This CDR3 region has 13 residues. CDR1 is LNHDA and CDR2 is SQIVND in the germline V gene (reference sequence). Trimming cost V 7 bases and J 2 bases; bases outside gene matches: 3. As DNA, the CDR3 is TGTGCCAGTAACGGGGGGGTTCAAGAGACCCAGTACTTC. Its translation: CASNGGVQETQYF.

This clonotype was seen a few times. The genes are TRBV5-4 and TRBJ1-3, with a possible D match to TRBD1 (6 bases). Germline loops: CDR1 SGHNT, CDR2 YYREEE (reference sequence). V was trimmed by 2 bases and J by 4 bases, leaving 16 bases between them. There are 16 residues in the CDR3. The CDR3 DNA reads TGTGCCAGCAGCTTCTCGCTCCCGGGACAAGGAAACACCATATATTTT. Its translation is CASSFSLPGQGNTIYF. The entire variable domain, with the rest obtained from reference TRBV5-4 and TRBJ1-3, is as follows: ETGVTQSPTHLIKTRGQQVTLRCSSQSGHNTVSWYQQALGQGPQFIFQYYREEENGRGNFPPRFSGLQFPNYSSELNVNALELDDSALYLCASSFSLPGQGNTIYFGEGSWLTVV.